These 32 T cell receptor beta chains share one sample of origin, sequenced in a study of technical replicates of blood from several donors. Data came from immunoSEQ multiplex PCR; TCRdb stores just in-frame clones and leaves some out. This sample has fewer than 13,000 clones, with approximately 94% found just once. Sequencing was done on a sample of PBMCs. Source of these receptors: a human donor in good health.

CDR3 loop: CASSLEFSSTDTQYF. CDR3 DNA sequence: TGCGCCAGCAGCTTAGAGTTCTCTAGCACAGATACGCAGTATTTT. The genes are TRBV5-1 and TRBJ2-3; D not resolved. From germline, CDR1 is SGHRS and CDR2 YFSETQ. This CDR3 is built from 15 residues. The V end lost 2 bases, the J end lost 0 bases, and 10 bases lay between the germline ends.

This clone was counted a few times. This chain uses TRBV29-1 with TRBJ2-3; 9 bases are a match to TRBD1. The CDR3 spans 15 residues. The germline V gene encodes CDR1 SQVTM and CDR2 ANQGSEA. V shed 6 bases and J 3 bases; nucleotides not matched to a gene: 10. The CDR3 spells CSVKRQGGETDTQYF. CDR3 coding DNA: TGCAGCGTGAAGCGACAGGGGGGCGAGACAGATACGCAGTATTTT.

The chain uses TRBV6-5 and TRBJ2-7, with D tentatively TRBD2 (6 bases). Per germline, CDR1 MNHEY and CDR2 SVGAGI. The CDR3 is 13 amino acids. V dropped 2 bases and J dropped 3 bases, with 8 bases sitting between them. The CDR3 DNA follows: TGTGCCAGCAGTTACGCCGGGAGCTACGAGCAGTACTTC. It codes for CASSYAGSYEQYF.

V and J are TRBV5-1 and TRBJ2-7, with a tentative D call TRBD2 (6 bases). Trimming cost V 2 bases and J 2 bases, with 14 bases left between them. Germline V gene lookup returns CDR1 SGHRS and CDR2 YFSETQ. CDR3 length: 15 amino acids. The CDR3 here is CASSFQSGLTYEQYF. The CDR3 DNA is TGCGCCAGCAGCTTTCAAAGCGGGCTAACCTACGAGCAGTACTTC. Supplemented by reference TRBV5-1 and TRBJ2-7, the full variable domain reads KAGVTQTPRYLIKTRGQQVTLSCSPISGHRSVSWYQQTPGQGLQFLFEYFSETQRNKGNFPGRFSGRQFSNSRSEMNVSTLELGDSALYLCASSFQSGLTYEQYFGPGTRLTVT.

The chain links TRBV7-8 to TRBJ2-6; D gene unclear. Trimming cost V 2 bases and J 2 bases, with 10 bases left between them. This CDR3 comprises 16 residues. Germline CDR1 SGHVS, CDR2 FQNEAQ. CDR3 DNA: TGTGCCAGCAGCTTATCCATAACAGCTGGGGCCAACGTCCTGACTTTC. Protein sequence: CASSLSITAGANVLTF.

This clone was found once. The chain couples TRBV5-1 to TRBJ2-7, with 9 positions matching TRBD2. CDR3 length: 15 amino acids. J was trimmed by 6 bases and V by 4 bases; bases with no gene match: 11. The germline V gene has CDR1 SGHRS and CDR2 YFSETQ. For the CDR3, the DNA is TGCGCCAGCAGCGCCATAGCGGGAGCTGGGACCGAGCAGTACTTC. Translated: CASSAIAGAGTEQYF. The full variable domain, with the rest looked up from reference TRBV5-1 and TRBJ2-7, is KAGVTQTPRYLIKTRGQQVTLSCSPISGHRSVSWYQQTPGQGLQFLFEYFSETQRNKGNFPGRFSGRQFSNSRSEMNVSTLELGDSALYLCASSAIAGAGTEQYFGPGTRLTVT.

The J gene is TRBJ1-4, the V gene TRBV2; TRBD1 matches 8 bases. CDR1 SNHLY and CDR2 FYNNEI come from the germline V gene. This CDR3 spans 15 amino acids. J was trimmed by 8 bases and V by 6 bases; bases with no gene match: 11. The CDR3 reads CASRVTGGAGEKLFF. The CDR3 nucleotides read TGTGCCAGCAGGGTCACAGGGGGAGCCGGGGAAAAACTGTTTTTT.

This chain uses TRBV25-1 with TRBJ1-3; D remains unclear. V was trimmed by 6 bases and J by 4 bases, leaving 13 bases between them. Germline V gives CDR1 MGHDK, CDR2 SYGVNS. CDR3 length equals 14 residues. DNA for the CDR3: TGTGCCAGCAGCCCTCTAGCCGCGGGAAACACCATATATTTT. Translating gives CASSPLAAGNTIYF.

The V gene is TRBV27, the J gene TRBJ2-3; 8 nucleotides match TRBD2. Germline assignment: CDR1 MNHEY and CDR2 SMNVEV (reference sequence). V shed 4 bases and J 0 bases; nucleotides not matched to a gene: 9. The CDR3 runs 17 residues. CDR3 nucleotides: TGTGCCAGCAGTTATCCAGGTGGGACTAGAAGCACAGATACGCAGTATTTT. As protein: CASSYPGGTRSTDTQYF.

This chain connects TRBV11-2 to TRBJ1-1; D remains ambiguous. The CDR3 has 14 residues. Germline CDR1 and CDR2: SGHAT and FQNNGV. Trimming removed 1 base at V and 3 bases at J, with 9 bases between. This CDR3 is CASSLGSGDTEAFF. CDR3 bases: TGTGCCAGCAGCTTAGGTTCCGGGGACACTGAAGCTTTCTTT.

This clone appeared a single time. V usage is TRBV5-1 and J usage is TRBJ2-7, with 8 bases fitting TRBD2. CDR3 length: 14 residues. Germline trimming cut 3 bases from V and 6 bases from J; bases unmatched to any gene: 8. In germline, CDR1 is SGHRS, CDR2 YFSETQ. The CDR3 sequence is CASSSIAGLREQYF. Written as DNA, the CDR3 is TGCGCCAGCAGCTCTATAGCGGGGTTGCGCGAGCAGTACTTC.

This chain connects TRBV6-6 to TRBJ2-6; 11 bases line up with TRBD2. The CDR3 consists of 16 residues. Germline lookup yields CDR1 MNHNY and CDR2 SVGAGI (reference sequence). The ends lost 5 bases at V and 0 bases at J; junction bases unmatched: 0. CDR3 loop: CASSLAGGSGANVLTF. The CDR3 DNA reads as TGTGCCAGCAGTCTAGCGGGGGGCTCTGGGGCCAACGTCCTGACTTTC.

The chain employs TRBV28 and TRBJ2-7; 9 nucleotides match TRBD2. V trimming: 7 bases; J trimming: 5 bases; junction bases outside the gene matches: 6. The length of the CDR3 is 13 residues. Germline assignment: CDR1 MDHEN and CDR2 SYDVKM. The CDR3 region is CASIPSGTDEQYF. CDR3 bases: TGTGCCAGCATTCCTAGCGGGACTGACGAGCAGTACTTC.

This clone occurred a few times. The chain has TRBV6-1 and TRBJ2-1; TRBD2 aligns across 9 bases. The CDR3 runs to 15 residues. From germline, CDR1 is MNHNS and CDR2 SASEGT. The V and J ends lost 2 bases and 5 bases, in that order; junction bases with no gene match: 4. The CDR3 protein is CASSETASGNNEQFF. The CDR3 bases are TGTGCCAGCAGTGAAACCGCTAGCGGGAACAATGAGCAGTTCTTC.

J is TRBJ1-2 and V is TRBV2; tentatively, D is TRBD1 (6 bases). CDR3 length: 14 residues. Trimming stripped 3 bases from V and 8 bases from J, with 16 bases between. Germline V gene data show CDR1 as SNHLY and CDR2 as FYNNEI. The CDR3 DNA reads TGTGCCAGCAGTGACTGGGGGTCAGGGGACGGCTACACCTTC. Amino acid sequence: CASSDWGSGDGYTF.

Only a few counts were recorded for this clone. The CDR3 DNA follows: TGTGCCAGCACTCGGTCCTACAATGAGCAGTTCTTC. This encodes CASTRSYNEQFF. The chain is built from TRBV13 and TRBJ2-1; no clear D. V was shortened by 7 bases and J by 1 base, with 5 bases between the two germline ends. Looked up from germline, CDR1 is PRHDT and CDR2 is FYEKMQ (reference sequence). The CDR3 has 12 residues.

The rearrangement joins TRBV7-8 to TRBJ1-5; no definite D call. CDR1 is SGHVS, CDR2 FQNEAQ, per germline. CDR3 size: 16 residues. V was trimmed by 0 bases and J by 5 bases, leaving 14 bases between them. The CDR3 DNA follows: TGTGCCAGCAGCTTAGCGAACGGGGTTGTGGATCAGCCCCAGCATTTT. Its protein is CASSLANGVVDQPQHF.

V usage is TRBV5-1 and J usage is TRBJ2-1, with 8 bases fitting TRBD1. Trimming at V came to 4 bases and at J to 4 bases, leaving 7 bases not matched to a gene. Germline V gene sequence: CDR1 SGHRS, CDR2 YFSETQ. This CDR3 has 15 amino acids. CDR3: CASSPTGASYNEQFF. The CDR3 DNA reads TGCGCCAGCAGCCCGACAGGGGCATCGTACAATGAGCAGTTCTTC.

The chain recombines TRBV2 with TRBJ2-3; D uncertain. Looked up from germline, CDR1 is SNHLY and CDR2 is FYNNEI. CDR3 length equals 14 residues. Trimming pared 1 base from V and 2 bases from J, leaving 7 bases between. The CDR3 loop reads CASSEVAFTDTQYF. CDR3 nucleotides: TGTGCCAGCAGTGAAGTGGCCTTCACAGATACGCAGTATTTT.

The V call is TRBV19, the J call TRBJ2-1; D may be TRBD1 (8 bases). Germline loops: CDR1 LNHDA, CDR2 SQIVND (reference sequence). Trimming shortened V by 5 bases and J by 9 bases, and 17 bases separated the two germline ends. The CDR3 covers 14 residues. The CDR3 DNA is TGTGCCAGTAGTCCCCAGCGGGACAGGCTTGAGCAGTTCTTC. It yields the protein CASSPQRDRLEQFF.

The chain couples TRBV2 to TRBJ2-7; 9 bases map to TRBD2. This CDR3 spans 15 amino acids. The V and J ends lost 4 bases and 0 bases, in that order; junction bases with no gene match: 4. Looked up from germline, CDR1 is SNHLY and CDR2 is FYNNEI. The CDR3, as DNA: TGTGCCAGCAGTGGAGGACTAGCGCGCTCCTACGAGCAGTACTTC. This encodes CASSGGLARSYEQYF. The variable domain in full, completed from reference TRBV2 and TRBJ2-7, reads EPEVTQTPSHQVTQMGQEVILRCVPISNHLYFYWYRQILGQKVEFLVSFYNNEISEKSEIFDDQFSVERPDGSNFTLKIRSTKLEDSAMYFCASSGGLARSYEQYFGPGTRLTVT.

The chain is built from TRBV28 and TRBJ1-2; D is perhaps TRBD1 (6 bases). CDR1 is MDHEN, CDR2 SYDVKM, per germline. There are 13 residues in the CDR3. Trimming removed 2 bases from V and 4 bases from J, with 8 bases in between. CDR3 DNA sequence: TGTGCCAGCAGTTTAAGGGGGACCTATGGCTACACCTTC. It is translated as CASSLRGTYGYTF.

The chain couples TRBV30 to TRBJ2-5; a weak D match, TRBD1 (5 bases). V lost 5 bases to trimming and J lost 2 bases, with 12 bases between them. There are 13 residues in the CDR3. Germline assignment: CDR1 GTSNPN and CDR2 SVGIG (reference sequence). The CDR3 DNA is TGTGCCTGGGGTCAGGGAATACAAGAGACCCAGTACTTC. Amino acid sequence: CAWGQGIQETQYF.

J is TRBJ1-1 and V is TRBV18; D gene ambiguous. The CDR3 has 13 residues. The germline gives CDR1 KGHSH, CDR2 LQKENI. Trimming removed 5 bases from V and 5 bases from J, with 12 bases in between. The CDR3 protein is CASSTEGMTEAFF. The CDR3 nucleotides are TGTGCCAGCTCAACGGAGGGTATGACTGAAGCTTTCTTT.

DNA of the CDR3: TGTGCCAGCAGCTTAGGCGGGAGTGGAGATACGCAGTATTTT. Its translation: CASSLGGSGDTQYF. The chain has TRBV7-9 and TRBJ2-3; 7 nucleotides align to TRBD2. The CDR3 loop spans 14 amino acids. The trim removed 1 base at V and 5 bases at J, leaving 3 bases unmatched. Germline V gives CDR1 SEHNR, CDR2 FQNEAQ (reference sequence).

The genes are TRBV19 and TRBJ2-7, with 10 bases aligning to TRBD2. This CDR3 has 16 amino acids. CDR1 and CDR2 (germline): LNHDA, SQIVND (reference sequence). V lost 5 bases, J lost 2 bases, and 9 bases stayed unmatched. The CDR3 here is CASSLSLAGAPYEQYF. The CDR3 nucleotides read TGTGCCAGTAGTCTCTCCCTAGCGGGGGCCCCCTACGAGCAGTACTTC.

This chain uses TRBV18 with TRBJ1-1; a possible D gene is TRBD1 (5 bases). Germline-derived CDR1 and CDR2 are KGHSH and LQKENI. This CDR3 comprises 12 residues. V lost 3 bases to trimming and J lost 6 bases, with 8 bases between them. The CDR3 loop is CASSPDSAEAFF. Here the CDR3 DNA reads TGTGCCAGCTCACCCGACAGCGCTGAAGCTTTCTTT. Complete variable domain (other parts from reference TRBV18 and TRBJ1-1): NAGVMQNPRHLVRRRGQEARLRCSPMKGHSHVYWYRQLPEEGLKFMVYLQKENIIDESGMPKERFSAEFPKEGPSILRIQQVVRGDSAAYFCASSPDSAEAFFGQGTRLTVV.

The rearrangement uses TRBV4-2 and TRBJ2-6; a possible D gene is TRBD1 (5 bases). The CDR3 has 16 residues. In germline, CDR1 is LGHNA, CDR2 YNFKEQ. V was cut by 8 bases and J by 0 bases, with 14 bases left in between. The CDR3 DNA reads as TGTGCCAGCGAGGAACAGGCGAACTCTGGGGCCAACGTCCTGACTTTC. Residues: CASEEQANSGANVLTF.

This chain uses TRBV29-1 with TRBJ1-2; D ambiguous. V shed 3 bases and J shed 7 bases, with 9 bases lying between them. CDR3 length: 11 amino acids. Germline values: CDR1 SQVTM, CDR2 ANQGSEA. CDR3 nucleotide sequence: TGCAGCGTTGATCGGGGTGGTGGCTACACCTTC. This sequence encodes CSVDRGGGYTF.

The genes are TRBV18 and TRBJ2-2; D gene unclear. CDR1 is KGHSH and CDR2 is LQKENI in the germline V gene. Deletions cut 6 bases from V and 7 bases from J, with 12 bases between. CDR3 length: 13 residues. CDR3 in DNA: TGTGCCAGCTCGCCCGAGATTGGCGGGGAGCTGTTTTTT. Protein product: CASSPEIGGELFF. Based on the CDR3 plus reference TRBV18 and TRBJ2-2, the full variable domain is NAGVMQNPRHLVRRRGQEARLRCSPMKGHSHVYWYRQLPEEGLKFMVYLQKENIIDESGMPKERFSAEFPKEGPSILRIQQVVRGDSAAYFCASSPEIGGELFFGEGSRLTVL.

This sequence joins TRBV19 and TRBJ2-7; TRBD2 might be the D (5 bases). CDR3 length: 13 amino acids. The V and J ends lost 8 bases and 3 bases respectively, with 14 bases between them. The germline CDR1 and CDR2 sequences are LNHDA and SQIVND (reference sequence). In DNA form, the CDR3 reads TGTGCCAGTGCCTTCGGACTGGGCTACGAGCAGTACTTC. It is translated as CASAFGLGYEQYF.

The chain joins TRBV27 to TRBJ2-7; D perhaps matches TRBD2 (5 bases). This CDR3 has 17 residues. V lost 2 bases and J lost 2, with 19 bases in between. Germline lookup yields CDR1 MNHEY and CDR2 SMNVEV (reference sequence). The CDR3 loop is CASSLPLRSGPAYEQYF. The CDR3 DNA reads as TGTGCCAGCAGTTTACCTCTTAGGAGCGGACCAGCCTACGAGCAGTACTTC.